The following is a T cell receptor beta chain sequence with its context. The target antigen is unknown. Profiling of TCR beta VDJ combinations and CDR3 sequences used genomic DNA as template. TCRdb used MiXCR to reprocess the reads, holding one entry per CDR3 protein. The repertoire has some 120,000 distinct CDR3 sequences, under 60% of them found once; the top ten carry roughly 28%. Looked up from germline, CDR1 is SQVTM and CDR2 is ANQGSEA. This CDR3 has 13 residues. V gave up 3 bases and J gave up 3 bases, with 9 bases separating them. This sample stems from a study of CD8+CD57+ T cells in acquired aplastic anemia. Across the whole study: Mean DNA quantity obtained from sorted CD4+ and CD8+ cells was about 3.5 ug.

Whole-study findings and limits: Researchers report that around 29 CD8+ CDR3 sequences appeared in both patients and controls. For CD8+ Simpson's diversity, patients and controls showed no significant difference.

Patients chosen for sequencing had shown CD8+CD57+ cell expansion by flow cytometry. With no exception, the patients had severe acquired aplastic anemia. The TCR was taken from a human donor with aplastic anemia. The chain carries TRBV29-1 and TRBJ1-3; D is unresolved. What was sequenced was sorted CD4+, CD8+, or CD8+CD57+ T cells (not recorded which) from PBMCs. As DNA, the CDR3 is TGCAGCGTTGACGGTACAGATGGAAACACCATATATTTT. It is translated as CSVDGTDGNTIYF. Drawing the rest from reference TRBV29-1 and TRBJ1-3, the complete variable domain is SAVISQKPSRDICQRGTSLTIQCQVDSQVTMMFWYRQQPGQSLTLIATANQGSEATYESGFVIDKFPISRPNLTFSTLTVSNMSPEDSSIYLCSVDGTDGNTIYFGEGSWLTVV.